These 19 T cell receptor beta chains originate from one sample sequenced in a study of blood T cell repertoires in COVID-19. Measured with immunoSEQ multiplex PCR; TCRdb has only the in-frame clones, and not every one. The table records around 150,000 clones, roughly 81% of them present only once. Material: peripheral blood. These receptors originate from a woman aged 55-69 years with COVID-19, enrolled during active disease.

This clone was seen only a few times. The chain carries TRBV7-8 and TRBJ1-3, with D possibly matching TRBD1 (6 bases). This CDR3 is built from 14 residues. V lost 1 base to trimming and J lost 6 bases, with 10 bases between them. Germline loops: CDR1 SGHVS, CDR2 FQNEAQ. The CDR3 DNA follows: TGTGCCAGCAGCTTAGTTACAGGGACAAACACCATATATTTT. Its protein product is CASSLVTGTNTIYF.

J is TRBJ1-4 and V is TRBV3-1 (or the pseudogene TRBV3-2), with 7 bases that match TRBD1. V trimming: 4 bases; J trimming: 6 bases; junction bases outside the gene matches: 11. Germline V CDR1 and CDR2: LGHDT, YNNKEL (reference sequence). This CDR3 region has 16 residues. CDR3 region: CASSRGTATFYEKLFF. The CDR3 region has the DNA TGTGCCAGCAGCCGGGGGACAGCGACTTTTTATGAAAAACTGTTTTTT.

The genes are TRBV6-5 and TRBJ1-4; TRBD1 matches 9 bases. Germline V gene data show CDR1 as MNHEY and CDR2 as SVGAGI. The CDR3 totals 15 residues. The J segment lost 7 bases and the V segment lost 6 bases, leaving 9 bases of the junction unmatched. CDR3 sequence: CASSRGGQGSEKLFF. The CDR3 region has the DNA TGTGCCAGCAGCAGGGGAGGACAGGGGAGTGAAAAACTGTTTTTT.

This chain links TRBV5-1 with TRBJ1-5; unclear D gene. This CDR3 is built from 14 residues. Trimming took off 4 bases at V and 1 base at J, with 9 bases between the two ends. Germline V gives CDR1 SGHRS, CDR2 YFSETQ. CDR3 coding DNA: TGCGCCAGCAGCCCCGACACCAGCAATCAGCCCCAGCATTTT. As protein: CASSPDTSNQPQHF.

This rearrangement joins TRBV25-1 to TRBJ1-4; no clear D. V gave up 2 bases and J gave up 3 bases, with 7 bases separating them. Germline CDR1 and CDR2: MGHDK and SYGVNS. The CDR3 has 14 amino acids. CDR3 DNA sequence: TGTGCCAGCAGTGAAGAACAGTCTAATGAAAAACTGTTTTTT. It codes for CASSEEQSNEKLFF.

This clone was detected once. In DNA form, the CDR3 reads TGTGCCAGTAGTCTGGGTGTTGGGGCTTCAGAAGCTTTCTTT. Residues: CASSLGVGASEAFF. The chain employs TRBV19 and TRBJ1-1, with D perhaps TRBD1 (5 bases). The CDR3 is 14 residues long. V was shortened by 5 bases and J by 8 bases, with 18 bases between the two germline ends. Germline CDR1 and CDR2: LNHDA and SQIVND (reference sequence).

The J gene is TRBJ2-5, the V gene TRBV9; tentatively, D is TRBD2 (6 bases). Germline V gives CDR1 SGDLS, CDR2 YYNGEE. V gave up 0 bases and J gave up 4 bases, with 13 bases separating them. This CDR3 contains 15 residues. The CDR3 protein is CASSVVGGSGETQYF. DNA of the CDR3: TGTGCCAGCAGCGTAGTTGGGGGGAGTGGAGAGACCCAGTACTTC.

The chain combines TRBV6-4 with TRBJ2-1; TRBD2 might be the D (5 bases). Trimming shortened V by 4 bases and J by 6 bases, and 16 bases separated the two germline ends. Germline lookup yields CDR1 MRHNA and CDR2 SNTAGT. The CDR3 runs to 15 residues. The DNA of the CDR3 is TGTGCCAGCAGTGTCACTAGAGCTGGACCCAATGAGCAGTTCTTC. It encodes CASSVTRAGPNEQFF.

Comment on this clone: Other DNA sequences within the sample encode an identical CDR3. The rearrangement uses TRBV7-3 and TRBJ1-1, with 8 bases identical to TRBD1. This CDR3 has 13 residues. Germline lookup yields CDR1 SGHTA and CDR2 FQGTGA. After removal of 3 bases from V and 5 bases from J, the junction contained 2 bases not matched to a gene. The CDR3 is CASSFTGGTEAFF. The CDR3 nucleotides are TGTGCCAGCAGCTTTACAGGGGGAACTGAAGCTTTCTTT.

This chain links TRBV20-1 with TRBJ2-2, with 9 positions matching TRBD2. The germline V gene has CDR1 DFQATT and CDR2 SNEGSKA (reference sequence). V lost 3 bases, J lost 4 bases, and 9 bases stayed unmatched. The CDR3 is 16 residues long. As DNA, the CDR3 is TGCAGTGCTAGTCCTACCCTAGCGGGGAGCACCGGGGAGCTGTTTTTT. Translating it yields CSASPTLAGSTGELFF.

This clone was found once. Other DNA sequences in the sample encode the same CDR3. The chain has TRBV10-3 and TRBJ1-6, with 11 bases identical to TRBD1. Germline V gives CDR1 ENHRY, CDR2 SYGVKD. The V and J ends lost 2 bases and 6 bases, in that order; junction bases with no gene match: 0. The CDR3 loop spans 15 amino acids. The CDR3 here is CAISEGQGANSPLHF. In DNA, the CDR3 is TGTGCCATCAGTGAGGGACAGGGGGCTAATTCACCCCTCCACTTT.

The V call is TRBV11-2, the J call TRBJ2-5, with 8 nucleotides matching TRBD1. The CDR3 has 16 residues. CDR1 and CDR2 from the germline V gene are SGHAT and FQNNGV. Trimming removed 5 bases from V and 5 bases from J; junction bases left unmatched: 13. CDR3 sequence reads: CASSVHRDRRGETQYF. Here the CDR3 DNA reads TGTGCCAGCAGCGTCCACCGGGACAGGCGAGGGGAGACCCAGTACTTC.

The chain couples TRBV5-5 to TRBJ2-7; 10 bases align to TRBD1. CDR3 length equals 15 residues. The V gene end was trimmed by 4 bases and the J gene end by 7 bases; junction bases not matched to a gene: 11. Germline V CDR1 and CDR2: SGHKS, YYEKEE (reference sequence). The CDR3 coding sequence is TGTGCCAGCAGCCCACAGGGACAGGGGTCTCGGGAGCAGTACTTC. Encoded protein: CASSPQGQGSREQYF.

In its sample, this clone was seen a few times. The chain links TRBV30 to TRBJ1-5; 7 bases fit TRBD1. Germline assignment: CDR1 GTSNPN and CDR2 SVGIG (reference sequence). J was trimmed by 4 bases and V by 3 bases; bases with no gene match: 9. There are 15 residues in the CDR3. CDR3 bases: TGTGCCTGGAGCCAAATCGCAGGGGGTAATCAGCCCCAGCATTTT. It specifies CAWSQIAGGNQPQHF.

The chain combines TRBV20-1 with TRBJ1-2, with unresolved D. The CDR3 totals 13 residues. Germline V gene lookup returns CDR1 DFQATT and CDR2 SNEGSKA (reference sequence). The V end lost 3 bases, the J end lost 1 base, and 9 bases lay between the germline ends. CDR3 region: CSASTTHNYGYTF. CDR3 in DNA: TGCAGTGCTAGTACGACACATAACTATGGCTACACCTTC.

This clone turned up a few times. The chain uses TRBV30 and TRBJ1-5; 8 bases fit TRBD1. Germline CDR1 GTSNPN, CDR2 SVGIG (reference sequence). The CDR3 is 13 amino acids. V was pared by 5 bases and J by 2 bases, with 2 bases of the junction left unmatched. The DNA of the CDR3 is TGTGCCTGGGGACAGGGAGGCAATCAGCCCCAGCATTTT. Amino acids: CAWGQGGNQPQHF.

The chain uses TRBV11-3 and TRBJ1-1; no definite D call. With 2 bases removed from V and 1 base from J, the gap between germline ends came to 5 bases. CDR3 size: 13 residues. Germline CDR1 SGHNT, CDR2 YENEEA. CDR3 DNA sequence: TGTGCCAGCAGCTTAACACAGAACACTGAAGCTTTCTTT. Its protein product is CASSLTQNTEAFF.

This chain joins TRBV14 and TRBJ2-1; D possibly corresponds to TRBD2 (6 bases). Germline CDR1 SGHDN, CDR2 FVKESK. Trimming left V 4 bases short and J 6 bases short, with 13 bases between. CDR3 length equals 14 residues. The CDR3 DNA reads TGTGCCAGCAGCCTCCAGGCGGGACTCAATGAGCAGTTCTTC. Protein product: CASSLQAGLNEQFF.

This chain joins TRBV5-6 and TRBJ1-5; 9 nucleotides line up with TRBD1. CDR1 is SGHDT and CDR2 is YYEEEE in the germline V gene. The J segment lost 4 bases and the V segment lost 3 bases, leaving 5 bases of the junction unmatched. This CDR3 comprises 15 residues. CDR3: CASSSDRGANQPQHF. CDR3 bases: TGTGCCAGCAGCTCGGACAGGGGAGCAAATCAGCCCCAGCATTTT.